Presented here are 30 T cell receptor beta chains from one specimen sequenced in a study of T cell responses to AZD1222 COVID-19 vaccine. Assay used: immunoSEQ multiplex PCR; TCRdb lists only in-frame clones, some missing. The sample holds 80,000 or so clones, roughly nine tenths seen once. The input for sequencing was peripheral blood, taken 28 days after the second AZD1222 dose. Receptors originate from an adult who received the AZD1222 COVID-19 vaccine.

This sequence joins TRBV11-3 and TRBJ1-1; 11 bases agree with TRBD1. Germline V gene lookup returns CDR1 SGHNT and CDR2 YENEEA. The CDR3 is 15 residues long. Trimming removed 6 bases from V and 2 bases from J; junction bases left unmatched: 5. The CDR3: CASSPGTGGNTEAFF. CDR3 sequence (DNA): TGTGCCAGCAGTCCCGGGACAGGGGGAAACACTGAAGCTTTCTTT. Full variable domain (rest looked up from reference TRBV11-3 and TRBJ1-1): EAGVVQSPRYKIIEKKQPVAFWCNPISGHNTLYWYLQNLGQGPELLIRYENEEAVDDSQLPKDRFSAERLKGVDSTLKIQPAELGDSAVYLCASSPGTGGNTEAFFGQGTRLTVV.

This chain joins TRBV11-2 and TRBJ1-1; a possible D gene is TRBD1 (6 bases). With 0 bases removed from V and 1 base from J, the gap between germline ends came to 21 bases. The CDR3 covers 19 residues. Per germline, CDR1 SGHAT and CDR2 FQNNGV. This CDR3 reads CASSLDLSRGGRGNTEAFF. The CDR3 DNA follows: TGTGCCAGCAGCTTAGATCTAAGCAGGGGAGGACGGGGGAACACTGAAGCTTTCTTT.

J is TRBJ1-6 and V is TRBV23-1; D is uncertain. TRBV23-1 counts as an open reading frame of uncertain function. V shed 2 bases and J shed 0 bases, with 8 bases lying between them. The CDR3 runs to 16 residues. Here the CDR3 reads CASSQNQSSYNSPLHF. DNA for the CDR3: TGCGCCAGCAGTCAAAACCAGAGCTCCTATAATTCACCCCTCCACTTT.

J is TRBJ1-3 and V is TRBV2, with 8 nucleotides matching TRBD1. After removal of 6 bases from V and 3 bases from J, the junction contained 13 bases not matched to a gene. CDR1 SNHLY and CDR2 FYNNEI come from the germline V gene. The CDR3 has 17 residues. The CDR3 region has the DNA TGTGCCAGCAGCTCTACTCAGGGGGCATGGTTTGGAAACACCATATATTTT. Amino acid sequence: CASSSTQGAWFGNTIYF.

This chain joins TRBV13 and TRBJ2-2; TRBD2 is a possible D gene (5 bases). Trimming shortened V by 5 bases and J by 3 bases, and 16 bases separated the two germline ends. There are 16 residues in the CDR3. Germline values: CDR1 PRHDT, CDR2 FYEKMQ (reference sequence). The CDR3 coding sequence is TGTGCCAGCAGCACCCCGGGCCGGCGGGACACCGGGGAGCTGTTTTTT. This codes for CASSTPGRRDTGELFF.

The V call is TRBV18, the J call TRBJ1-2; D is perhaps TRBD1 (5 bases). CDR3 length: 12 residues. Trimming removed 3 bases at V and 10 bases at J, with 12 bases between. In germline, CDR1 is KGHSH, CDR2 LQKENI. CDR3 nucleotide sequence: TGTGCCAGCTCACCCGGGACGCAAGACTACACCTTC. Protein: CASSPGTQDYTF.

The rearrangement links TRBV19 to TRBJ2-7, with 9 bases matching TRBD1. After removal of 4 bases from V and 5 bases from J, the junction contained 21 bases not matched to a gene. The CDR3 is made up of 19 amino acids. Looked up from germline, CDR1 is LNHDA and CDR2 is SQIVND (reference sequence). The CDR3 here is CASSTLRRQTGGENNEQYF. CDR3 nucleotide sequence: TGTGCCAGTAGTACTCTCCGACGCCAAACAGGGGGCGAGAACAACGAGCAGTACTTC.

V and J are TRBV11-1 and TRBJ2-7; D uncertain. The CDR3 sequence is 14 residues long. Germline values: CDR1 SGHAT, CDR2 FQDESV (reference sequence). The V gene lost 0 bases and the J gene lost 0 bases, with 6 bases spanning the gap. CDR3 sequence: CASSLALSSYEQYF. Written as DNA, the CDR3 is TGTGCCAGCAGCTTAGCGCTCAGCTCCTACGAGCAGTACTTC.

This clone has just one count. The V gene is TRBV7-9, the J gene TRBJ1-5; D unresolved. This CDR3 is built from 13 residues. Germline V gene data show CDR1 as SEHNR and CDR2 as FQNEAQ (reference sequence). V lost 6 bases, J lost 0 bases, and 6 bases lay in between. Written as DNA, the CDR3 is TGTGCCAGCAGTTTCTATAGCAATCAGCCCCAGCATTTT. Its translation: CASSFYSNQPQHF.

The chain joins TRBV2 to TRBJ1-2, with a tentative D call TRBD1 (6 bases). There are 14 residues in the CDR3. V was trimmed by 1 base and J by 7 bases, leaving 13 bases between them. The germline V gene encodes CDR1 SNHLY and CDR2 FYNNEI. The CDR3 loop reads CASSEDGGRGGYTF. In DNA form, the CDR3 reads TGTGCCAGCAGTGAAGATGGGGGCCGGGGTGGCTACACCTTC.

The J gene is TRBJ2-7, the V gene TRBV24-1; the match to TRBD1 covers 10 bases. CDR1 KGHDR and CDR2 SFDVKD come from the germline V gene. CDR3 size: 17 residues. V shed 10 bases and J 3 bases; nucleotides not matched to a gene: 17. Here the CDR3 DNA reads TGTGCCACTCGCCAGACAGGGGGCCGAGCGGGAGTCTACGAGCAGTACTTC. The encoded protein is CATRQTGGRAGVYEQYF.

The chain uses TRBV3-1 (or the pseudogene TRBV3-2) and TRBJ2-1; 10 nucleotides agree with TRBD1. The CDR3 totals 17 residues. Germline V CDR1 and CDR2: LGHDT, YNNKEL (reference sequence). Trimming cost V 6 bases and J 2 bases; bases outside gene matches: 10. The CDR3 sequence: CASSSTGGDSTYNEQFF. CDR3 DNA sequence: TGTGCCAGCAGTTCGACAGGGGGCGACTCTACCTACAATGAGCAGTTCTTC.

This chain connects TRBV9 to TRBJ2-1; 7 nucleotides match TRBD2. With V trimmed by 0 bases and J by 4 bases, 1 base remained unmatched. Germline V gene sequence: CDR1 SGDLS, CDR2 YYNGEE. The CDR3 sequence is 14 residues long. DNA for the CDR3: TGTGCCAGCAGCGTAGGCGGGAGATACAATGAGCAGTTCTTC. Translated, it gives CASSVGGRYNEQFF.

The chain uses TRBV5-1 and TRBJ2-1, with D uncertain. CDR1 and CDR2 (germline): SGHRS, YFSETQ. The CDR3 has 13 residues. Deletions cut 1 base from V and 3 bases from J, with 5 bases between. The CDR3, as DNA: TGCGCCAGCAGCTTGAGTCTCTACAATGAGCAGTTCTTC. Protein sequence: CASSLSLYNEQFF. The complete variable domain, with remaining parts taken from reference TRBV5-1 and TRBJ2-1, reads KAGVTQTPRYLIKTRGQQVTLSCSPISGHRSVSWYQQTPGQGLQFLFEYFSETQRNKGNFPGRFSGRQFSNSRSEMNVSTLELGDSALYLCASSLSLYNEQFFGPGTRLTVL.

The chain employs TRBV2 and TRBJ2-7, with 9 bases matching TRBD1. V was pared by 6 bases and J by 2 bases, with 8 bases of the junction left unmatched. Germline CDR1 and CDR2: SNHLY and FYNNEI. This CDR3 comprises 15 residues. This chain's CDR3 is CASSWTGDGTYEQYF. In DNA, the CDR3 is TGTGCCAGCAGCTGGACAGGGGACGGTACCTACGAGCAGTACTTC.

To note about this clone: At one of its ends the junction is not consistent with the germline gene, which may arise from a read error. The V gene is TRBV5-1, the J gene TRBJ2-1; 9 nucleotides line up with TRBD1. CDR1 and CDR2 from the germline V gene are SGHRS and YFSETQ. The CDR3 has 14 residues. The CDR3 DNA reads as TGCGCCTGCAGCCCCGGGACAGGGTTCAATGAGCAGTTCTTC. Amino acid sequence: CACSPGTGFNEQFF.

This clone was detected only once. J is TRBJ1-2 and V is TRBV6-1, with TRBD1 identical over 7 bases. CDR1 MNHNS and CDR2 SASEGT come from the germline V gene. CDR3 length equals 15 residues. V lost 3 bases to trimming and J lost 8 bases; unmatched junction nucleotides: 12. The CDR3 loop reads CASSDMATGRAGYTF. CDR3 DNA: TGTGCCAGCAGTGATATGGCGACAGGGAGGGCGGGCTACACCTTC.

The rearrangement links TRBV6-5 to TRBJ1-1; a possible D gene is TRBD1 (5 bases). V shed 5 bases and J shed 3 bases, with 13 bases lying between them. Germline assignment: CDR1 MNHEY and CDR2 SVGAGI. CDR3 length equals 14 residues. CDR3 residues: CASSPSRADTEAFF. The CDR3 region has the DNA TGTGCCAGCAGTCCAAGCAGGGCGGACACTGAAGCTTTCTTT.

V usage is TRBV19 and J usage is TRBJ1-1; possibly TRBD1 for D (5 bases). The germline CDR1 and CDR2 sequences are LNHDA and SQIVND (reference sequence). The V and J ends lost 0 bases and 2 bases respectively, with 13 bases between them. This CDR3 comprises 16 residues. This CDR3 reads CASSIDREGPNTEAFF. DNA for the CDR3: TGTGCCAGTAGTATAGACAGGGAGGGACCAAACACTGAAGCTTTCTTT. Looking up the rest from reference TRBV19 and TRBJ1-1 gives the full variable domain: DGGITQSPKYLFRKEGQNVTLSCEQNLNHDAMYWYRQDPGQGLRLIYYSQIVNDFQKGDIAEGYSVSREKKESFPLTVTSAQKNPTAFYLCASSIDREGPNTEAFFGQGTRLTVV.

The rearrangement links TRBV6-5 to TRBJ2-1; tentative D call: TRBD2 (7 bases). The V gene lost 6 bases and the J gene lost 6 bases, with 15 bases spanning the gap. The CDR3 spans 14 residues. The germline gives CDR1 MNHEY, CDR2 SVGAGI. This CDR3 reads CASSRRGPSNEQFF. The CDR3 nucleotides read TGTGCCAGCAGCCGGCGGGGGCCTTCCAATGAGCAGTTCTTC.

The gene calls are TRBV5-1 and TRBJ2-1, with D possibly matching TRBD1 (5 bases). Germline V lookup: CDR1 SGHRS, CDR2 YFSETQ. The CDR3 runs to 14 residues. The V end lost 5 bases, the J end lost 1 base, and 10 bases lay between the germline ends. CDR3 sequence: CASRVGESYNEQFF. The CDR3 DNA reads TGCGCCAGCAGGGTAGGGGAATCCTACAATGAGCAGTTCTTC.

The chain is built from TRBV1 and TRBJ2-3; TRBD2, the table's D call, lacks a check against the DNA. TRBV1 is tagged as a pseudogene. This CDR3 region has 24 residues. CDR3 nucleotides: TGCACCAGCAGCCAAGTAAGACTAGCGGGAGTCTTTTGCTACCAAACCACTGGCACAGATACGCAGTATTTT. This translates into CTSSQVRLAGVFCYQTTGTDTQYF.

The V gene is TRBV12-5, the J gene TRBJ2-1; D gene ambiguous. The germline CDR1 and CDR2 sequences are LGHNT and FRNRAP. V lost 5 bases, J lost 13 bases, and 21 bases lay in between. The CDR3 extends over 14 amino acids. CDR3 sequence: CASGAARIHSSQFF. CDR3 bases: TGTGCTAGTGGTGCCGCCAGGATTCACTCTTCACAGTTCTTC.

The genes are TRBV18 and TRBJ1-1; 8 bases are a match to TRBD1. The CDR3 length is 12 residues. The V segment lost 6 bases and the J segment 4 bases; nucleotides outside the gene matches: 1. CDR1 and CDR2 from the germline V gene are KGHSH and LQKENI. The CDR3 here is CASSTGGTEAFF. DNA of the CDR3: TGTGCCAGCTCCACAGGGGGCACTGAAGCTTTCTTT.

The rearrangement links TRBV3-1 (or the pseudogene TRBV3-2) to TRBJ1-2; D might be TRBD1 (6 bases). The CDR3 extends over 14 amino acids. Trimming took 8 bases from V and 2 from J, leaving 15 bases between them. Germline-derived CDR1 and CDR2 are LGHDT and YNNKEL (reference sequence). CDR3 region: CASSNRGGNYGYTF. Here the CDR3 DNA reads TGTGCCAGCTCGAACCGAGGGGGGAACTATGGCTACACCTTC.

The rearrangement joins TRBV6-1 to TRBJ2-7; the D is unclear. Germline values: CDR1 MNHNS, CDR2 SASEGT. This CDR3 is built from 14 residues. V lost 2 bases and J 2 bases, leaving 10 bases between the germline ends. The CDR3 DNA follows: TGTGCCAGCAGTGAACCGGTAAGGGCCTACGAGCAGTACTTC. It specifies CASSEPVRAYEQYF.

V usage is TRBV5-8 and J usage is TRBJ2-3; possible D gene TRBD2, 5 bases. Germline CDR1 is SGHTS and CDR2 is YDEGEE. The CDR3 is 15 residues long. Trimming took off 2 bases at V and 3 bases at J, with 13 bases between the two ends. For the CDR3, the DNA is TGTGCCAGCAGCTTTGTTCGGGAAGGAACAGATACGCAGTATTTT. This gives the protein CASSFVREGTDTQYF. Supplemented by reference TRBV5-8 and TRBJ2-3, the full variable domain reads EAGVTQSPTHLIKTRGQQATLRCSPISGHTSVYWYQQALGLGLQFLLWYDEGEERNRGNFPPRFSGRQFPNYSSELNVNALELEDSALYLCASSFVREGTDTQYFGPGTRLTVL.

The chain has TRBV11-3 and TRBJ2-1; 7 bases match TRBD1. There are 15 residues in the CDR3. The germline V gene encodes CDR1 SGHNT and CDR2 YENEEA. V lost 6 bases and J lost 10; bases outside the gene matches: 15. The CDR3 sequence is CASSSSGTESSEQFF. As DNA, the CDR3 is TGTGCCAGCAGTTCATCTGGGACAGAAAGTAGCGAGCAGTTCTTC.

The chain couples TRBV2 to TRBJ1-1; D remains ambiguous. The CDR3 sequence is 14 residues long. Trimming took off 4 bases at V and 7 bases at J, with 16 bases between the two ends. In germline, CDR1 is SNHLY, CDR2 FYNNEI. CDR3 DNA: TGTGCCAGCAGTGTCGAGGGAGGGTGGTTTGAAGCTTTCTTT. It translates to CASSVEGGWFEAFF.

This clone showed up just once. V and J are TRBV5-5 and TRBJ1-1; D uncertain. Germline values: CDR1 SGHKS, CDR2 YYEKEE (reference sequence). The CDR3 totals 13 residues. Trimming removed 4 bases at V and 5 bases at J, with 12 bases between. For the CDR3, the DNA is TGTGCCAGCAGCGCAGACGTTGCGACTGAAGCTTTCTTT. Residues: CASSADVATEAFF.